This T cell receptor beta chain comes out of a study of molecular identifiers for immune sequencing clone quantification. TCRdb analysed the PCR reads with MiXCR anew, one entry per CDR3 protein. The table includes about half a million distinct CDR3 sequences, roughly 26% detected once. The length of the CDR3 is 13 residues. The V gene's germline CDR1 is MDHEN and CDR2 SYDVKM. Study results and caveats: In cases of identical TCR molecules sharing a barcode, highly expanded clone sizes could be underestimated.

Points on this clonotype: Its target is unknown. A much larger clone lies one base from this, so it may be a read error.

The sample comprised naive CD8+ T cells from blood, with Jurkat cell RNA spiked in. The subset is: FACS-sorted CD8+CD4-CCR7+CD45RA+ naive T cells. This sequence joins TRBV28 and TRBJ2-7; 7 positions match TRBD2. This receptor was identified in a human donor in good health. Some libraries in this study had Jurkat cell RNA spiked in. The CDR3 region has the DNA TGTGCCAGCGGGGAGGGCAGGGTGTTCGAGCAGTGCTTC. It specifies CASGEGRVFEQCF.